This entry is about one T cell receptor beta chain. The sample belongs to a study of technical replicates of blood from several donors. Repertoires were generated with immunoSEQ multiplex PCR, while TCRdb's copy carries only in-frame clones and drops some. The table has around 70,000 clones, roughly 97% seen once; the top ten hold about 0.31%. Looked up from germline, CDR1 is SGDLS and CDR2 is YYNGEE. V shed 4 bases and J 4 bases; nucleotides not matched to a gene: 9. The CDR3 has 16 residues. This TCR was recovered from a human donor in good health. What was sequenced was T cells isolated from PBMCs. The rearrangement uses TRBV9 and TRBJ2-3, with TRBD1 identical over 10 bases. This CDR3 is CASSPQGGQGADTQYF. The CDR3 nucleotides are TGTGCCAGCAGCCCCCAAGGCGGACAGGGGGCAGATACGCAGTATTTT. Supplemented by reference TRBV9 and TRBJ2-3, the full variable domain reads DSGVTQTPKHLITATGQRVTLRCSPRSGDLSVYWYQQSLDQGLQFLIQYYNGEERAKGNILERFSAQQFPDLHSELNLSSLELGDSALYFCASSPQGGQGADTQYFGPGTRLTVL.